Below are 7 T cell receptor beta chains sequenced from a single sample in a study of cytomegalovirus exposure and HLA in healthy donors. PCR primers comprised 60 Vbeta and 13 Jbeta primers. Sequencing was performed with immunoSEQ multiplex PCR; in TCRdb, only in-frame clones are kept and a portion is missing. The table includes 250,000 to 350,000 clones, approximately 90% detected once. Sequencing used PBMCs. The receptors shown here come from a middle-aged man in good health and CMV-seropositive.

This clone was seen a single time. The chain joins TRBV5-1 to TRBJ2-7, with TRBD1 identical over 7 bases. CDR1 and CDR2 from the germline V gene are SGHRS and YFSETQ. The V segment lost 4 bases and the J segment 0 bases; nucleotides outside the gene matches: 4. CDR3 length equals 14 residues. CDR3 sequence reads: CASSAGTASYEQYF. The CDR3, as DNA: TGCGCCAGCAGCGCCGGGACAGCCTCCTACGAGCAGTACTTC. The whole variable domain, filled in from reference TRBV5-1 and TRBJ2-7, reads KAGVTQTPRYLIKTRGQQVTLSCSPISGHRSVSWYQQTPGQGLQFLFEYFSETQRNKGNFPGRFSGRQFSNSRSEMNVSTLELGDSALYLCASSAGTASYEQYFGPGTRLTVT.

The chain employs TRBV30 and TRBJ2-1; 7 bases match TRBD2. CDR3 length: 16 amino acids. CDR1 GTSNPN and CDR2 SVGIG come from the germline V gene (reference sequence). V trimming: 2 bases; J trimming: 1 base; junction bases outside the gene matches: 8. The CDR3 region is CAWSLGLSLSYNEQFF. CDR3 nucleotide sequence: TGTGCCTGGAGTCTGGGACTATCTCTGTCCTACAATGAGCAGTTCTTC.

J is TRBJ2-2 and V is TRBV11-2, with 8 nucleotides matching TRBD1. Germline V CDR1 and CDR2: SGHAT, FQNNGV. This CDR3 contains 14 residues. Trimming took 5 bases from V and 5 from J; bases not matched to a gene: 4. The DNA of the CDR3 is TGTGCCAGCAGCCAGACAGGGGCTACCGGGGAGCTGTTTTTT. Its protein is CASSQTGATGELFF. The full variable domain, completed using reference TRBV11-2 and TRBJ2-2, is EAGVAQSPRYKIIEKRQSVAFWCNPISGHATLYWYQQILGQGPKLLIQFQNNGVVDDSQLPKDRFSAERLKGVDSTLKIQPAKLEDSAVYLCASSQTGATGELFFGEGSRLTVL.

The CDR3 nucleotides are TGTGCCAGCAGTGAAGGCACAGGGCCGCATTACGAGCAGTACTTC. Protein sequence: CASSEGTGPHYEQYF. J is TRBJ2-5 and V is TRBV6-1; maybe TRBD1 (6 bases). The J call is in doubt because the DNA end fits TRBJ2-7 better. The CDR3 runs 15 residues. Germline V gene sequence: CDR1 MNHNS, CDR2 SASEGT.

The chain combines TRBV9 with TRBJ2-5; TRBD2 matches at 7 bases. With V trimmed by 0 bases and J by 2 bases, 10 bases remained unmatched. The germline gives CDR1 SGDLS, CDR2 YYNGEE. The CDR3 contains 17 residues. CDR3 region: CASSVGAASGNQETQYF. Here the CDR3 DNA reads TGTGCCAGCAGCGTAGGTGCGGCTAGCGGAAATCAAGAGACCCAGTACTTC.

The chain is built from TRBV7-9 and TRBJ2-2; D call uncertain. Trimming took off 3 bases at V and 6 bases at J, with 14 bases between the two ends. The germline gives CDR1 SEHNR, CDR2 FQNEAQ (reference sequence). The CDR3 loop spans 15 amino acids. The CDR3 DNA follows: TGTGCCAGCAGCTTGGAGTCTAGTTGGCCCGGGGAGCTGTTTTTT. As protein: CASSLESSWPGELFF.

J is TRBJ2-5 and V is TRBV18; 9 positions agree with TRBD1. The germline V gene encodes CDR1 KGHSH and CDR2 LQKENI. The CDR3 has 14 residues. The J segment lost 5 bases and the V segment lost 6 bases, leaving 7 bases of the junction unmatched. CDR3 nucleotides: TGTGCCAGCTCCTACACAGGGGGCCCGGAGACCCAGTACTTC. Encoded protein: CASSYTGGPETQYF.